This TCR beta chain came from a study of T cell responses to AZD1222 COVID-19 vaccine. General study findings and limits: Samples come after the peak T cell response, not at day 14.

The assay was immunoSEQ multiplex PCR, and TCRdb's table has in-frame clones only and misses some. This sample has 95,000 to 150,000 clones, with 92% found just once. Comments on this clone: The antigen is unknown.

V was shortened by 0 bases and J by 6 bases, with 9 bases between the two germline ends. Germline assignment: CDR1 MNHEY and CDR2 SVGEGT. The CDR3 has 13 residues. The sequence was collected from an adult in good health. Here the sequenced sample was peripheral blood, taken on day 0 of AZD1222 vaccination. The chain carries TRBV6-2 or TRBV6-3 and TRBJ2-7; perhaps TRBD2 as D (6 bases). CDR3 DNA: TGTGCCAGCAGTTACTCGACTAGAACCGAGCAGTACGTC. The encoded protein is CASSYSTRTEQYV.